This TCR beta chain was found in a study of T cell responses to AZD1222 COVID-19 vaccine. Study-level results: In a largely white British group with more females than males, clonal diversity was possibly underestimated. In the spike-specific TCR repertoire, nearly half reportedly target unmutated variant regions. There were repertoire samples only from the period after the peak T cell response.

This CDR3 comprises 16 residues. The germline gives CDR1 MDHEN, CDR2 SYDVKM. V gave up 3 bases and J gave up 2 bases, with 16 bases separating them. Concerning this clone itself: What it binds is not known.

Some second doses came at about 4 weeks and others at about 12 weeks; these were pooled. This table comes from immunoSEQ multiplex PCR, and its TCRdb copy is limited to in-frame clones, with some not included. The repertoire consists of more than 15,000 clones, with approximately 89% occurring once and the leading ten covering 8.5% to 10%. The chain is built from TRBV28 and TRBJ1-2, with TRBD1 as a possible D gene (6 bases). This specimen consisted of peripheral blood, obtained 28 days after the second AZD1222 dose. This TCR was recovered from an adult who received the AZD1222 COVID-19 vaccine. The CDR3 DNA is TGTGCCAGCAGTTTCCCGCAGGGGCATGTAAACTATGGCTACACCTTC. Residues: CASSFPQGHVNYGYTF.